One sample yielded the 16 T cell receptor beta chains listed below, sequenced in a study of CD8 T cells in Susac syndrome. A quantity of roughly 0.5 to 1 ug RNA underwent reverse transcription using random hexamers. Using its own MiXCR run on the immunoSEQ multiplex PCR reads, TCRdb lists one record per CDR3 protein. The sample holds 130,000 to 150,000 distinct CDR3 sequences, almost 96% seen once. Sequenced sample: CD4+ T cells from PBMCs. These receptors were collected from a human donor with Susac syndrome.

This chain links TRBV7-2 with TRBJ1-4; no reliable D call. The length of the CDR3 is 12 residues. CDR1 and CDR2 from the germline V gene are SGHTA and FQGNSA. Between the trimmed V and J ends, which lost 5 bases and 7 bases, there was a span of 8 bases. CDR3 in DNA: TGTGCCAGCAGCCCGCGAGGTGAAAAACTGTTTTTT. Residues: CASSPRGEKLFF.

This chain uses TRBV14 with TRBJ2-1, with D unclear. The CDR3 runs to 14 residues. Trimming took off 2 bases at V and 6 bases at J, with 11 bases between the two ends. The germline V gene has CDR1 SGHDN and CDR2 FVKESK. CDR3 protein: CASSQTIQPNEQFF. The CDR3 region has the DNA TGTGCCAGCAGCCAAACCATACAGCCCAATGAGCAGTTCTTC. The full variable domain, with the rest looked up from reference TRBV14 and TRBJ2-1, is EAGVTQFPSHSVIEKGQTVTLRCDPISGHDNLYWYRRVMGKEIKFLLHFVKESKQDESGMPNNRFLAERTGGTYSTLKVQPAELEDSGVYFCASSQTIQPNEQFFGPGTRLTVL.

The gene calls are TRBV3-1 and TRBJ2-1; D is perhaps TRBD1 (5 bases). Trimming shortened V by 1 base and J by 14 bases, and 12 bases separated the two germline ends. The CDR3 runs 12 residues. Germline CDR1 reads LGHDT; CDR2 reads YNNKEL (reference sequence). The CDR3 sequence: CASSQGGLGEFF. DNA for the CDR3: TGTGCCAGCAGCCAAGGTGGATTAGGGGAGTTCTTC.

The V call is TRBV5-1, the J call TRBJ2-1; 8 bases agree with TRBD2. The V segment lost 3 bases and the J segment 6 bases; nucleotides outside the gene matches: 11. Germline assignment: CDR1 SGHRS and CDR2 YFSETQ. The CDR3 totals 16 residues. The CDR3 DNA reads as TGCGCCAGCAGCTCTAACATTACTAGCGGCAGCAATGAGCAGTTCTTC. Translated: CASSSNITSGSNEQFF.

The chain links TRBV29-1 to TRBJ2-2; D might be TRBD1 (5 bases). Germline V CDR1 and CDR2: SQVTM, ANQGSEA. The CDR3 is 12 amino acids. V shed 2 bases and J shed 13 bases, with 14 bases lying between them. For the CDR3, the DNA is TGCAGCGTTGAAAGGGGAAAGGGTGGGCTGTTTTTT. It is translated as CSVERGKGGLFF.

CDR3 loop: CSVRDGSNQPQHF. CDR3 nucleotide sequence: TGCAGCGTTCGGGACGGTAGCAATCAGCCCCAGCATTTT. The rearrangement links TRBV29-1 to TRBJ1-5, with D perhaps TRBD1 (5 bases). Germline V lookup: CDR1 SQVTM, CDR2 ANQGSEA. The germline V and J ends were trimmed by 5 bases and 0 bases, with 8 bases remaining between them. The CDR3 length is 13 residues.

The chain links TRBV7-9 to TRBJ2-1; 9 nucleotides line up with TRBD1. Per the germline V gene, CDR1 is SEHNR and CDR2 is FQNEAQ (reference sequence). The CDR3 runs 13 residues. V shed 6 bases, J shed 7 bases, and the junction held 4 bases outside the gene matches. Here the CDR3 DNA reads TGTGCCAGCAGGGGACAGGGAACAAATGAGCAGTTCTTC. It yields the protein CASRGQGTNEQFF.

This clonotype was counted once. The chain uses TRBV11-2 and TRBJ2-1, with D possibly TRBD1 on 6 matching bases. Germline CDR1 is SGHAT and CDR2 is FQNNGV. The CDR3 extends over 14 amino acids. V lost 1 base and J 4 bases, leaving 8 bases between the germline ends. This chain's CDR3 is CASSLGTVYNEQFF. As DNA, the CDR3 is TGTGCCAGCAGCTTAGGGACAGTATACAATGAGCAGTTCTTC.

This rearrangement joins TRBV5-4 to TRBJ2-5, with D hard to call. V was pared by 0 bases and J by 5 bases, with 8 bases between. The CDR3 contains 13 residues. Germline CDR1 SGHNT, CDR2 YYREEE (reference sequence). CDR3 in amino acids: CASSLAAGETQYF. In nucleotides, the CDR3 is TGTGCCAGCAGCTTGGCGGCTGGGGAGACCCAGTACTTC.

This chain connects TRBV7-9 to TRBJ1-6; D not certain. The CDR3 is 14 amino acids. Germline CDR1 and CDR2: SEHNR and FQNEAQ (reference sequence). The germline V and J ends were trimmed by 5 bases and 6 bases, with 11 bases remaining between them. CDR3 region: CASSLGMTNSPLHF. The CDR3 DNA is TGTGCCAGCAGCCTAGGGATGACTAATTCACCCCTCCACTTT.

The rearrangement uses TRBV7-9 and TRBJ1-6; D unclear. CDR1 and CDR2 from the germline V gene are SEHNR and FQNEAQ (reference sequence). Trimming took 5 bases from V and 10 from J, leaving 12 bases between them. The CDR3 length is 13 residues. The CDR3 spells CASSHKLGSPLHF. The DNA of the CDR3 is TGTGCCAGCAGCCACAAGCTCGGATCACCCCTCCACTTT.

The count of this clonotype is one. This CDR3 reads CSVREREGHGANVLTF. The DNA of the CDR3 is TGCAGCGTGAGAGAGCGGGAGGGCCACGGGGCCAACGTCCTGACTTTC. The chain recombines TRBV29-1 with TRBJ2-6; 10 bases match TRBD2. CDR1 is SQVTM and CDR2 is ANQGSEA in the germline V gene. The length of the CDR3 is 16 residues. Trimming took 6 bases from V and 4 from J; bases not matched to a gene: 9.

The chain carries TRBV7-2 and TRBJ2-5; D is ambiguous. Trimming stripped 3 bases from V and 7 bases from J, with 12 bases between. The V gene's germline CDR1 is SGHTA and CDR2 FQGNSA. The CDR3 covers 13 residues. CDR3 in amino acids: CASSFPRRATQYF. The CDR3 DNA reads TGTGCCAGCAGCTTCCCCCGTCGGGCGACCCAGTACTTC.

The chain is built from TRBV29-1 and TRBJ1-1; the D gene is possibly TRBD1 (5 bases). Germline loops: CDR1 SQVTM, CDR2 ANQGSEA. The CDR3 loop spans 11 amino acids. V shed 7 bases and J shed 1 base, with 7 bases lying between them. CDR3 nucleotide sequence: TGCAGCGGAGGGGAGAACACTGAAGCTTTCTTT. Protein: CSGGENTEAFF.

The chain uses TRBV12-3 or TRBV12-4 and TRBJ2-1; possibly TRBD1 for D (5 bases). The CDR3 has 16 residues. The V gene lost 3 bases and the J gene lost 6 bases, with 18 bases spanning the gap. Written as DNA, the CDR3 is TGTGCCAGCAGTTTTCGTCTAAACAGGCAAGGCAATGAGCAGTTCTTC. Protein: CASSFRLNRQGNEQFF.

In nucleotides, the CDR3 is TGTGCCAGCACCCCAACCGGGACAGGGCGCACGTATGGCTACACCTTC. As protein: CASTPTGTGRTYGYTF. V usage is TRBV12-3 or TRBV12-4 and J usage is TRBJ1-2, with 9 bases fitting TRBD1. The CDR3 is 16 residues long. J gave up 5 bases and V 7 bases, and 14 bases lay outside the gene matches.